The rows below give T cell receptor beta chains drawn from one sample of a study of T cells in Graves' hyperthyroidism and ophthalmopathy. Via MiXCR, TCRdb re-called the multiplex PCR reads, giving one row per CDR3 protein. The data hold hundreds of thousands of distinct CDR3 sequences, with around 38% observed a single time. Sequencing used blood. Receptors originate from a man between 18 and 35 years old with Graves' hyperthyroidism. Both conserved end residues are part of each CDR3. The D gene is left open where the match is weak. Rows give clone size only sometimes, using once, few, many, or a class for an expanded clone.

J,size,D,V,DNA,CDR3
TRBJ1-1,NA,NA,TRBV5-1,TGCGCCAGCAGCTTGATGGGCAGAGAAATGAACACTGAAGCTTTCTTT,CASSLMGREMNTEAFF
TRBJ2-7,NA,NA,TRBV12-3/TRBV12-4,TGTGCCAGCAGTTCCGGAGGGTTGCAGTACTTC,CASSSGGLQYF
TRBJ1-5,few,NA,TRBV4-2,TGTGCCAGCAGCCAAGATCGGGAACACCAGCATTTT,CASSQDREHQHF
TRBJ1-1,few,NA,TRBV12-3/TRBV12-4,TGTGCCAGCAGTTCCTCCGCACTGAACACTGAAGCTTTCTTT,CASSSSALNTEAFF
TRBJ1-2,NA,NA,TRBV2,TGTGCCACCAGGGCTGACGCGGGAGGGGGGATGAATGGCTACACCTTC,CATRADAGGGMNGYTF
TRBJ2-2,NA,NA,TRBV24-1,TGTGCCACCAGTGATTTCCGCGACGAGACGAACACCGGGGAGCTGTTTTTT,CATSDFRDETNTGELFF
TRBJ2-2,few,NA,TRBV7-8,TGTGCCAGCAGCGCAACTAGCACCGGGGAGCTGTTTTTT,CASSATSTGELFF
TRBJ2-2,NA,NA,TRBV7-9,TGTGCCAGCAGTTCTACCCCGGAGTACACCGGGGAGCTGTTTTTT,CASSSTPEYTGELFF
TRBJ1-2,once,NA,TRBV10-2,TGCGCCAGCAGTGCCCCCGGGACATCGAGTGGCTACACCTTC,CASSAPGTSSGYTF
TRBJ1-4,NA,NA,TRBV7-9,TGTGCCAGCAGCCCGACCGCAGCTAATGAAAAACTGTTTTTT,CASSPTAANEKLFF
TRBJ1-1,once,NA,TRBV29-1,TGCAGCGTTCCAGACTGGGATCGATGGGCGAACACTGAAGCTTTCTTT,CSVPDWDRWANTEAFF
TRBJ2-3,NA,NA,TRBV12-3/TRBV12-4,TGTGCCAGCAGCTGGACGGCTAGCACAGATACGCAGTATTTT,CASSWTASTDTQYF
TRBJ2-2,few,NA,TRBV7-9,TGTGCCAGCAGCTTTTCAAACGGCCGGGAGCTGTTTTTT,CASSFSNGRELFF
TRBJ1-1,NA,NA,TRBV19,TGTGCCAGTAGGCCTGGCGACGGGCCGGGCACTGAAGCTTTCTTT,CASRPGDGPGTEAFF
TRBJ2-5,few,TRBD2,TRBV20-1,TGCAGTGCTAGAGATACGGGAAATAGCGGGCGTCAAGAGACCCAGTACTTC,CSARDTGNSGRQETQYF
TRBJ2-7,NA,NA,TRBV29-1,TGCAGCGTTGGGCGGGATCTCGGCGAGCAGTACTTC,CSVGRDLGEQYF
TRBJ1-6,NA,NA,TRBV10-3,TGTGCCACCGGGGTTGAGGGGGACCTCCACTTT,CATGVEGDLHF
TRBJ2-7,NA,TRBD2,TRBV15,TGTGCCACCAGCAGAGATCCCCTGCGGGAGGGCGTCTACGAGCAGTACTTC,CATSRDPLREGVYEQYF
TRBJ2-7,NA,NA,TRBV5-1,TGCGCCAGCCCTCTCGGCGGCCTTAGGGACGAGCAGTACTTC,CASPLGGLRDEQYF
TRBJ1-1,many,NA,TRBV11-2,TGTGCCAGCAGCTTTCTTAACTTGAACACTGAAGCTTTCTTT,CASSFLNLNTEAFF
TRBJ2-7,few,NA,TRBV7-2,TGTGCCAGCAGCCCCACCCAGAGCCTCTACGAGCAGTACTTC,CASSPTQSLYEQYF
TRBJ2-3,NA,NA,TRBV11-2,TGTGCCAGCAGCTCCCAGCGCACAGATACGCAGTATTTT,CASSSQRTDTQYF
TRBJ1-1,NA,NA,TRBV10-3,TGTGCTCTGGGGGGGGAGAACACTGAAGCTTTCTTT,CALGGENTEAFF
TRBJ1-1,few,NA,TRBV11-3,TGTGCCAGCAGCTTATATAGGAGCCCCACTGAAGCTTTCTTT,CASSLYRSPTEAFF
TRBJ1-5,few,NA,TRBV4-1,TGCGCCAGCAGCCCCGGGGAGTTTAATCAGCCCCAGCATTTT,CASSPGEFNQPQHF
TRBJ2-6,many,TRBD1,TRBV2,TGTGCCAGCAGGATCGGACAGGGGCAATTCTCTGGGGCCAACGTCCTGACTTTC,CASRIGQGQFSGANVLTF
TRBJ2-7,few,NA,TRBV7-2,TGTGCCAGCAGCTCCCTAGCCGGCAGGGGCCTTCGGTACTTC,CASSSLAGRGLRYF
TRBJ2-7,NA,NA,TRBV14,TGTGCCAGCAGCCAGTCGGGACCTGGAGAGTACTTC,CASSQSGPGEYF
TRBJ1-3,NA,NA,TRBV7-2,TGTGCCAGCAGCGACAGAGGGGGGTTCCTCTCTGGAAACACCATATATTTT,CASSDRGGFLSGNTIYF
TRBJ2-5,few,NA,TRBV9,TGTGCCAGCAGCTTGGTATCGAGGTACCAAGAGACCCAGTACTTC,CASSLVSRYQETQYF
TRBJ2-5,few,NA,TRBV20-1,TGCAGTGCACTCGGACAGTACCAAGAGACCCAGTACTTC,CSALGQYQETQYF
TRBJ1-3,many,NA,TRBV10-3,TGTGCCATCAGGCCAACACAGGGAAACACCATATATTTT,CAIRPTQGNTIYF
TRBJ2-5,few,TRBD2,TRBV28,TGTGCCAGCAGTTTACCTTCGACTAGCGGGGAGACCCAGTACTTC,CASSLPSTSGETQYF
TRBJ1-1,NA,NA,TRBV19,TGTGCCAGTAGAACCGAAGGGAGCACTGAAGCTTTCTTT,CASRTEGSTEAFF
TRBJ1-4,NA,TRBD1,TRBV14,TGTGCCAGCAGCCAAGCCTGGAATGGACAGGGCTGGGAAAAACTGTTTTTT,CASSQAWNGQGWEKLFF
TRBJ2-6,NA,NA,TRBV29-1,TGCAGCCAGGAGTACTCTGGGGCCAACGTCCTGACTTTC,CSQEYSGANVLTF
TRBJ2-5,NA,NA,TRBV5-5,TGTGCCAGCAGCTTGGCTCCGTCAGCTCAAGAGACCCAGTACTTC,CASSLAPSAQETQYF
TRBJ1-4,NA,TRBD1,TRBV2,TGTGCCAGCAGTATGGACAGGGAGGAGTTGCCTGACAATGAAAAACTGTTTTTT,CASSMDREELPDNEKLFF
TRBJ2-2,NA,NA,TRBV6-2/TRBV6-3,TGTGCCAGCAGTTACTCGCGGGCCCTCACCGGGGAGCTGTTTTTT,CASSYSRALTGELFF
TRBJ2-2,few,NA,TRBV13,TGCGCCAGCAGCTTGTTTCCGACAGTAAACACCGGGGAGCTGTTTTTT,CASSLFPTVNTGELFF
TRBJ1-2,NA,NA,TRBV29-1,TGCAGCGGCGACGTCTATGGCTACACCTTC,CSGDVYGYTF
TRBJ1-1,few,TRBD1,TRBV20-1,TGCAGTGCTAGACCTGGACAGGGGAGAGGGACTGAAGCTTTCTTT,CSARPGQGRGTEAFF
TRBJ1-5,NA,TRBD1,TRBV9,TGTGCCAGCAGCCCTCGGGACAGGGCCGGCCAGCCCCAGCATTTT,CASSPRDRAGQPQHF
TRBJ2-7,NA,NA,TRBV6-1,TGTGCCACCCTACATGAATATCGCTACGAGCAGTACTTC,CATLHEYRYEQYF
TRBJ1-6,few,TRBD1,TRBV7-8,TGTGCCAGCAGCTTTTTAACGCCAGGACAGGGCAATTCACCCCTCCACTTT,CASSFLTPGQGNSPLHF
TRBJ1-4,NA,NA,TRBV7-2,TGTGCCAGCAGCTTAGATGAGACCTTGTCCGAAAAACTGTTTTTT,CASSLDETLSEKLFF
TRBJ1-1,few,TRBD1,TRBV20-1,TGCAGTGCTAGAGATAGGAAGGGGGCGAGTACTGAAGCTTTCTTT,CSARDRKGASTEAFF